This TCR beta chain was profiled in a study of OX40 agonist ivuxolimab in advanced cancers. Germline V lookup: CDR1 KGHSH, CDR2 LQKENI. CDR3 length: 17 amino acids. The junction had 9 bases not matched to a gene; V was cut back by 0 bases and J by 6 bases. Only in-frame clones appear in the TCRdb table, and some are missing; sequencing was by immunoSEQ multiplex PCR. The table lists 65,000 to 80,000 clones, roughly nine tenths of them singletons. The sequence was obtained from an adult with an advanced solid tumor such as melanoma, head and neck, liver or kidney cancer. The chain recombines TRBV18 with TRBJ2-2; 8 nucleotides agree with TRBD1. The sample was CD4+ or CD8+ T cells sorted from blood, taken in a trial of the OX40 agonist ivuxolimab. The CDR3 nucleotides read TGTGCCAGCTCACCACCAGGGGACAGGTTTTGGTCCGGGGAGCTGTTTTTT. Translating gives CASSPPGDRFWSGELFF. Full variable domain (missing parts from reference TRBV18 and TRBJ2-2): NAGVMQNPRHLVRRRGQEARLRCSPMKGHSHVYWYRQLPEEGLKFMVYLQKENIIDESGMPKERFSAEFPKEGPSILRIQQVVRGDSAAYFCASSPPGDRFWSGELFFGEGSRLTVL.